Listed here are 31 T cell receptor beta chains from one sample, sequenced in a study of shared clonotypes between healthy human individuals. The repertoire was sequenced with immunoSEQ multiplex PCR; TCRdb's copy has only in-frame clones and lacks some. Of about 2.2 million clones in the sample, about 93% were seen once. In the naive CD8 group, cells lacked CD45RO and were positively selected for CCR7, so terminally differentiated effector memory CD45RA+ cells were left out. Sequencing was carried out using naive CD8+ T cells from PBMCs. Source of these receptors: a young man in good health. Some clones in this sample may be carry-over from other donors' samples.

The V and J genes are TRBV7-8 and TRBJ2-1; D is unresolved. Trimming took off 5 bases at V and 1 base at J, with 12 bases between the two ends. Germline V gene sequence: CDR1 SGHVS, CDR2 FQNEAQ. The CDR3 totals 15 residues. CDR3 in amino acids: CASSPAAGSYNEQFF. CDR3 nucleotides: TGTGCCAGCAGCCCAGCCGCTGGGTCCTACAATGAGCAGTTCTTC.

The chain has TRBV19 and TRBJ2-1; TRBD1 agrees at 7 bases. The length of the CDR3 is 13 residues. With V trimmed by 4 bases and J by 6 bases, 3 bases remained unmatched. Germline loops: CDR1 LNHDA, CDR2 SQIVND (reference sequence). In DNA form, the CDR3 reads TGTGCCAGTAGTACGACAGGGACCAATGAGCAGTTCTTC. It translates to CASSTTGTNEQFF.

V is TRBV7-3 and J is TRBJ1-1; no clear D gene. Germline-derived CDR1 and CDR2 are SGHTA and FQGTGA. V was pared by 1 base and J by 1 base, with 10 bases between. The length of the CDR3 is 15 residues. In DNA, the CDR3 is TGTGCCAGCAGCTTAATCCGGGCGGAGAACACTGAAGCTTTCTTT. It encodes CASSLIRAENTEAFF.

This clone was found once. The chain uses TRBV28 and TRBJ2-7; D gene uncertain. This CDR3 spans 14 amino acids. Trimming removed 4 bases at V and 3 bases at J, with 13 bases between. Germline CDR1 reads MDHEN; CDR2 reads SYDVKM. For the CDR3, the DNA is TGTGCCAGCAGTTCCCGCGCTACGGTCTACGAGCAGTACTTC. Its translation: CASSSRATVYEQYF.

This chain connects TRBV4-3 to TRBJ2-1; D remains ambiguous. The CDR3 is 13 residues long. Trimming took off 0 bases at V and 4 bases at J, with 4 bases between the two ends. Germline loops: CDR1 LGHNA, CDR2 YSLEER. This chain's CDR3 is CASSQETYNEQFF. The CDR3 bases are TGCGCCAGCAGCCAAGAGACTTACAATGAGCAGTTCTTC.

In this sample, this clone turned up a few times. The V and J genes are TRBV18 and TRBJ1-1; D not resolved. Germline V lookup: CDR1 KGHSH, CDR2 LQKENI. V was pared by 0 bases and J by 6 bases, with 17 bases between. The CDR3 length is 16 residues. This CDR3 reads CASSPPKGGSGAEAFF. The DNA for the CDR3 is TGTGCCAGCTCACCACCAAAGGGTGGATCAGGCGCTGAAGCTTTCTTT.

This clone is a singleton in its sample. The chain uses TRBV5-6 and TRBJ2-5, with D perhaps given as TRBD1 or TRBD2 (5 bases each). The germline gives CDR1 SGHDT, CDR2 YYEEEE. V was shortened by 5 bases and J by 5 bases, with 13 bases between the two germline ends. The CDR3 totals 13 residues. For the CDR3, the DNA is TGTGCCAGCAGTGGGACGCCCGACGAGACCCAGTACTTC. This gives the protein CASSGTPDETQYF.

This chain links TRBV5-4 with TRBJ2-7; the D is unclear. Germline CDR1 is SGHNT and CDR2 is YYREEE (reference sequence). The CDR3 contains 17 residues. Trimming pared 4 bases from V and 2 bases from J, leaving 22 bases between. This CDR3 reads CASSRLLVLKTTYEQYF. The DNA of the CDR3 is TGTGCCAGCAGCCGGCTACTTGTCCTCAAGACGACCTACGAGCAGTACTTC.

The V call is TRBV7-8, the J call TRBJ2-7, with TRBD2 identical over 11 bases. The CDR3 sequence is 15 residues long. V dropped 5 bases and J dropped 7; count of bases not matched to a gene: 10. Looked up from germline, CDR1 is SGHVS and CDR2 is FQNEAQ. This CDR3 reads CASSPLAGVLREQYF. The CDR3 DNA reads as TGTGCCAGCAGCCCACTAGCGGGAGTCTTGCGGGAGCAGTACTTC.

J is TRBJ2-5 and V is TRBV4-1, with D hard to call. The CDR3 spans 16 residues. The germline V gene has CDR1 MGHRA and CDR2 YSYEKL. Trimming left V 1 base short and J 0 bases short, with 12 bases between. This CDR3 is CASSQVFRADQETQYF. In DNA, the CDR3 is TGCGCCAGCAGCCAAGTTTTCCGGGCAGACCAAGAGACCCAGTACTTC.

This chain connects TRBV7-6 to TRBJ2-7; 11 nucleotides agree with TRBD1. Looked up from germline, CDR1 is SGHVS and CDR2 is FNYEAQ. V was clipped by 2 bases and J by 6 bases; unmatched bases: 6. CDR3 length: 15 residues. CDR3 sequence reads: CASSLLSGTGGEQYF. Written as DNA, the CDR3 is TGTGCCAGCAGCTTACTCTCCGGGACAGGGGGCGAGCAGTACTTC.

This sequence joins TRBV7-9 and TRBJ2-3; 7 nucleotides match TRBD1. Germline V gene sequence: CDR1 SEHNR, CDR2 FQNEAQ (reference sequence). The CDR3 sequence is 14 residues long. V was pared by 5 bases and J by 4 bases, with 6 bases of the junction left unmatched. The CDR3 sequence is CASSVPGQSDTQYF. The CDR3 nucleotides are TGTGCCAGCAGCGTCCCGGGACAGTCAGATACGCAGTATTTT. Full variable domain (rest looked up from reference TRBV7-9 and TRBJ2-3): DTGVSQNPRHKITKRGQNVTFRCDPISEHNRLYWYRQTLGQGPEFLTYFQNEAQLEKSRLLSDRFSAERPKGSFSTLEIQRTEQGDSAMYLCASSVPGQSDTQYFGPGTRLTVL.

The chain carries TRBV28 and TRBJ1-3, with TRBD1 as a possible D gene (6 bases). The CDR3 sequence is 16 residues long. Germline values: CDR1 MDHEN, CDR2 SYDVKM. Trimming removed 3 bases from V and 3 bases from J, with 15 bases in between. The CDR3 DNA is TGTGCCAGCAGTTTCCCGCCAGGGGAGAGTGGAAACACCATATATTTT. Amino acids: CASSFPPGESGNTIYF.

This chain connects TRBV7-9 to TRBJ2-2; unclear D gene. V dropped 5 bases and J dropped 6 bases, with 4 bases sitting between them. Germline V CDR1 and CDR2: SEHNR, FQNEAQ (reference sequence). The CDR3 sequence is 11 residues long. The CDR3 loop is CASSAAGELFF. CDR3 in DNA: TGTGCCAGCAGCGCCGCCGGGGAGCTGTTTTTT.

In DNA, the CDR3 is TGCGCCAGCAGCCAAGATGCCCTCCGACTAGCGGGAGATCGCTATGAGCAGTTCTTC. Its protein is CASSQDALRLAGDRYEQFF. This chain links TRBV4-1 with TRBJ2-1; 12 bases align to TRBD2. Germline CDR1 and CDR2: MGHRA and YSYEKL. Trimming took 0 bases from V and 8 from J; bases not matched to a gene: 14. The CDR3 is made up of 19 amino acids.

V usage is TRBV7-7 and J usage is TRBJ2-1; D is unresolved. V lost 5 bases to trimming and J lost 4 bases, with 9 bases between them. This CDR3 has 13 amino acids. Germline loops: CDR1 SSHAT, CDR2 FNYEAQ (reference sequence). CDR3 bases: TGTGCCAGCAGCCGGTCCCGGTACAATGAGCAGTTCTTC. This translates into CASSRSRYNEQFF.

CDR3 region: CASSALQTGNTGELFF. The CDR3 region has the DNA TGTGCCAGCAGCGCCTTACAAACAGGAAACACCGGGGAGCTGTTTTTT. The chain employs TRBV27 and TRBJ2-2; D might be TRBD1 (5 bases). The CDR3 length is 16 residues. Germline-derived CDR1 and CDR2 are MNHEY and SMNVEV (reference sequence). V was pared by 6 bases and J by 2 bases, with 16 bases between.

The chain employs TRBV5-1 and TRBJ1-1, with D maybe TRBD1 (5 bases). Trimming left V 1 base short and J 1 base short, with 14 bases between. Germline V CDR1 and CDR2: SGHRS, YFSETQ. The CDR3 spans 16 residues. The CDR3 spells CASSLRAVGANTEAFF. CDR3 sequence (DNA): TGCGCCAGCAGCTTGAGGGCCGTAGGGGCGAACACTGAAGCTTTCTTT.

This chain uses TRBV27 with TRBJ2-7, with 8 bases aligning to TRBD1. The ends lost 5 bases at V and 7 bases at J; junction bases unmatched: 16. The CDR3 loop spans 16 amino acids. Germline CDR1 reads MNHEY; CDR2 reads SMNVEV (reference sequence). DNA of the CDR3: TGTGCCAGCAGTCCCTTCCCCGGGACAGGCGATATAGAGCAGTACTTC. Protein sequence: CASSPFPGTGDIEQYF.

This clone was found once. This chain links TRBV9 with TRBJ2-1; D may be TRBD2 (6 bases). Trimming shortened V by 3 bases and J by 3 bases, and 7 bases separated the two germline ends. There are 13 residues in the CDR3. Germline CDR1 and CDR2: SGDLS and YYNGEE. The CDR3 DNA is TGTGCCAGCAGCGGGGGGGACTACAATGAGCAGTTCTTC. This sequence encodes CASSGGDYNEQFF.

The chain links TRBV7-2 to TRBJ2-7, with 10 bases that match TRBD2. Germline lookup yields CDR1 SGHTA and CDR2 FQGNSA. The junction had 3 bases not matched to a gene; V was cut back by 1 base and J by 3 bases. This CDR3 contains 15 residues. The CDR3 spells CASSLESSGSYEQYF. The CDR3 DNA reads as TGTGCCAGCAGCTTAGAATCTAGCGGGAGCTACGAGCAGTACTTC.

This clone was picked up a small number of times. The V and J genes are TRBV2 and TRBJ1-1; TRBD1 is a possible D gene (6 bases). The CDR3 length is 15 residues. Trimming shortened V by 4 bases and J by 2 bases, and 14 bases separated the two germline ends. From germline, CDR1 is SNHLY and CDR2 FYNNEI. CDR3 residues: CASSARRTENTEAFF. CDR3 nucleotides: TGTGCCAGCAGTGCCCGGCGGACAGAAAACACTGAAGCTTTCTTT. Complete variable domain (other parts from reference TRBV2 and TRBJ1-1): EPEVTQTPSHQVTQMGQEVILRCVPISNHLYFYWYRQILGQKVEFLVSFYNNEISEKSEIFDDQFSVERPDGSNFTLKIRSTKLEDSAMYFCASSARRTENTEAFFGQGTRLTVV.

The V gene is TRBV27, the J gene TRBJ1-1, with TRBD1 as a possible D gene (5 bases). Trimming cost V 3 bases and J 3 bases, with 11 bases left between them. This CDR3 contains 14 residues. CDR1 and CDR2 (germline): MNHEY, SMNVEV (reference sequence). The CDR3 loop is CASSFTEGDTEAFF. CDR3 nucleotides: TGTGCCAGCAGTTTCACCGAAGGGGACACTGAAGCTTTCTTT.

The chain uses TRBV6-5 and TRBJ1-6; D gene uncertain. Germline assignment: CDR1 MNHEY and CDR2 SVGAGI. Trimming shortened V by 0 bases and J by 9 bases, and 12 bases separated the two germline ends. The CDR3 covers 15 residues. The CDR3: CASSYSAGSPSPLHF. As DNA, the CDR3 is TGTGCCAGCAGTTACTCTGCGGGCAGTCCTTCACCCCTCCACTTT.

The genes are TRBV7-2 and TRBJ2-1; 9 bases map to TRBD2. Germline V CDR1 and CDR2: SGHTA, FQGNSA. With 0 bases clipped from V and 7 bases from J, the junction kept 10 bases outside the gene matches. The CDR3 runs 17 residues. CDR3 residues: CASSLALGVAGVNEQFF. CDR3 nucleotide sequence: TGTGCCAGCAGCTTAGCCCTTGGGGTAGCGGGGGTGAATGAGCAGTTCTTC.

V gene TRBV5-1 combines with J gene TRBJ2-7; possibly TRBD2 for D (5 bases). The germline V and J ends were trimmed by 5 bases and 4 bases, with 19 bases remaining between them. This CDR3 contains 15 residues. Germline V gene lookup returns CDR1 SGHRS and CDR2 YFSETQ. CDR3 nucleotide sequence: TGCGCCAGCAGACCCTCAGTGTTACCGGGGTACGAGCAGTACTTC. This codes for CASRPSVLPGYEQYF.

The genes are TRBV6-5 and TRBJ2-5; no clear D gene. V lost 7 bases and J 9 bases, leaving 21 bases between the germline ends. Germline V CDR1 and CDR2: MNHEY, SVGAGI. This CDR3 has 14 amino acids. CDR3 bases: TGTGCCAGCACCGAATTTATTTCGGGCTCACCCCAGTACTTC. Translating gives CASTEFISGSPQYF.

The chain couples TRBV30 to TRBJ2-1; D perhaps matches TRBD1 (5 bases). CDR1 and CDR2 from the germline V gene are GTSNPN and SVGIG (reference sequence). CDR3 length: 13 residues. Deletions cut 7 bases from V and 5 bases from J, with 15 bases between. The CDR3 DNA is TGTGCCTCGATAGGTTGGGGCAACAATGAGCAGTTCTTC. Residues: CASIGWGNNEQFF.

The chain couples TRBV5-1 to TRBJ2-1; D unclear. This CDR3 spans 19 amino acids. V lost 1 base and J lost 0, with 20 bases in between. Per the germline V gene, CDR1 is SGHRS and CDR2 is YFSETQ. CDR3 sequence: CASSLFPTHTLSSYNEQFF. CDR3 DNA: TGCGCCAGCAGCTTGTTTCCGACACACACTCTGAGCTCCTACAATGAGCAGTTCTTC.

The chain carries TRBV19 and TRBJ1-1; D not certain. The CDR3 length is 13 residues. Germline CDR1 and CDR2: LNHDA and SQIVND (reference sequence). Trimming pared 5 bases from V and 1 base from J, leaving 8 bases between. Here the CDR3 reads CASSWWGNTEAFF. The CDR3 DNA is TGTGCCAGTAGTTGGTGGGGGAACACTGAAGCTTTCTTT.

The J gene is TRBJ2-1, the V gene TRBV21-1; TRBD1, the table's D call, lacks a check against the DNA. TRBV21-1 is a known pseudogene. There are 16 residues in the CDR3. CDR3 sequence (DNA): TGTGCCAGCACCCTACGGATGGACAGCCCCTACAATGAGCAGTTCTTC. Residues: CASTLRMDSPYNEQFF.